This T cell receptor (beta chain) was recovered during a study of T-cell memory formation after mild COVID-19 (dated by TCRdb to the early 2020s). For the study in its entirety: Most TCR sequence clusters were specific to one of the two donors. In two donors, T-cell clones that expanded and contracted after mild COVID-19 were followed by sequencing TCRalpha and TCRbeta repertoires longitudinally. Two young, previously healthy adult volunteers made up the cohort, one male and one female.

TCRdb lists the instrument as Illumina NovaSeq 6000. TCRalpha and TCRbeta cDNA libraries were constructed by 5'RACE with constant-segment primers, with sample barcodes and unique molecular identifiers being introduced. RNA was extracted from every sample with Trizol reagent. Libraries were amplified in two PCR steps, with a second sample barcode and Illumina TruSeq adapters added in the second step. Sequencing of the libraries was done on an Illumina NovaSeq, producing 2 x 150 bp paired-end reads. Turning to the authors' computational methods: Reads were demultiplexed and collapsed into UMI-guided consensus sequences with migec v1.2.7. Using mixcr v2.1.11, UMI consensuses were aligned to TRA and TRB V and J templates and then assembled into clonotypes. A clonotype was counted as expanded or contracted only if both edgeR and NoisET called the change significant, with noise models trained on biological replicates. For edgeR calls, a false discovery rate-adjusted p below 0.01 and a log2 fold-change threshold of 1 were applied. As an exploratory analysis of dynamics, max-normalized trajectories of the 1000 most abundant clonotypes were examined by PCA with hierarchical clustering. Each responding clone was given a CD4 or CD8 phenotype based on the CD4+ and CD8+ repertoires, which had been sequenced separately. TCRdb cleaned the public reads at Q25 with fastp, built clones with MiXCR and kept in-frame beta chains. Rows merge per CDR3 protein into single entries with the most common DNA and genes. It is TCRdb's table, rather than the study itself, that gives the V and J calls and clone size. The sample contains around 150,000 distinct CDR3 sequences, around 10% of them found a single time. Of the sample, about 3.5% falls within the top ten clones.

The CDR3 measures 13 amino acids from cysteine to phenylalanine. The CDR3 DNA has 39 bases and is translated from base 1. V is shortened by 2 bases, J by 6 bases, and the region joining them spans 9 bases. The germline V gene encodes CDR1 MNHEY and CDR2 SVGEGT. Findings and caveats that apply to the study as a whole: Balanced CD4/CD8 phenotypes were observed for clones contracting from day 15 to 85, whereas a bias towards CD4+ was observed for a second wave of clones expanding from day 15 to 37. The detection of some responding clones in pre-infection memory suggests that pre-existing cross-reactive memory T cells joined the SARS-CoV-2 response. The study covered only a couple of mild cases, and larger cohorts including severe cases with pre-infection samples were considered necessary. SARS-CoV-2 specificity of the second-wave clones peaking on day 37 was not confirmed. Contracting CD4+ clones appeared mostly in the CM and EM memory subsets, whereas CD8+ clones were enriched in EMRA.

PBMCs were isolated by Ficoll-Paque density gradient centrifugation. To note about this clonotype: The specificity of this receptor is unknown. No base-level quality is on record; no much larger clone is a single base apart.

Recombination joined TRBV6-2 or TRBV6-3 with TRBJ2-3; the D assignment is uncertain and may be TRBD1 or TRBD2, with 5 bases supporting each. The clonotype was recovered from a young man who had mild COVID-19 (a few samples of this study predate the infection). The sample titles of this study are shuffled in the database, so cell type and time point are left out; the donor was told from shared clones. Specimen: PBMCs or a T cell subset sorted from them (not recorded which). The bases are TGTGCCAGCAGTTACGAGGGGATGGATACGCAGTATTTT. The translation is CASSYEGMDTQYF.